The text below deals with one TCR beta chain. Other DNA sequences of this sample code for an identical CDR3. The repertoire was sequenced with immunoSEQ multiplex PCR; TCRdb's copy has only in-frame clones and lacks some. The table records about 200,000 clones, roughly 73% of them present only once. Germline CDR1 reads LGHDT; CDR2 reads YNNKEL (reference sequence). The CDR3 loop spans 15 amino acids. The V gene end was trimmed by 4 bases and the J gene end by 4 bases; junction bases not matched to a gene: 6. The data were obtained in a study of blood T cell repertoires in COVID-19. Study-level information: COVID-19 samples from acute and convalescent phases originated in the United States, Italy and Spain. The analysed material was cDNA or gDNA that came from T cells, B-cell-depleted T cells, or PBMCs.

V is TRBV3-1 (or the pseudogene TRBV3-2) and J is TRBJ1-3, with 8 bases fitting TRBD1. The sequencing sample was made of peripheral blood. The origin of this receptor is a woman of 80 years or more with active or convalescent COVID-19. For the CDR3, the DNA is TGTGCCAGCAGCCCATCGACAGGGGTCGGAAACACCATATATTTT. This translates into CASSPSTGVGNTIYF.